These 30 T cell receptor beta chains originate from one sample sequenced in a study of CD8+CD57+ T cells in acquired aplastic anemia (dated by TCRdb to the late 2010s). The sequencer listed for this sample is Illumina HiSeq 2000. Genomic DNA was used as template for profiling of TCR beta VDJ combinations and CDR3 sequences. In-frame beta chains were kept once TCRdb had trimmed the public reads at Q25 with fastp and called clones with MiXCR. Rows with one shared CDR3 protein collapse into an entry with the most common genes and DNA. This sample gives more than 150,000 distinct CDR3 sequences in total; about 44% of them show up just once. The leading ten clones occupy approximately 12% of the sample. Flow cytometry had shown CD8+CD57+ cell expansion in the patients selected for sequencing. Input material: sorted CD4+, CD8+, or CD8+CD57+ T cells (not recorded which) from PBMCs. The receptors were sampled from a human donor with aplastic anemia.

In this sample, this clonotype turned up a few times. The genes are TRBV29-1 and TRBJ1-3, with D possibly matching TRBD1 (5 bases). This CDR3 region has 15 residues. CDR1 is SQVTM and CDR2 is ANQGSEA in the germline V gene. Trimming shortened V by 6 bases and J by 2 bases, and 17 bases separated the two germline ends. DNA for the CDR3: TGCAGCGTCCGAGACGATGTGGGGCCTGGAAACACCATATATTTT. The encoded protein is CSVRDDVGPGNTIYF.

J is TRBJ2-5 and V is TRBV7-2; 7 nucleotides line up with TRBD1. CDR1 is SGHTA and CDR2 is FQGNSA in the germline V gene. The CDR3 contains 14 residues. V lost 4 bases to trimming and J lost 0 bases; unmatched junction nucleotides: 2. CDR3 nucleotides: TGTGCCAGCAGCTCGGGACAGCACCAAGAGACCCAGTACTTC. This encodes CASSSGQHQETQYF.

J is TRBJ2-5 and V is TRBV20-1, with 7 positions matching TRBD2. The CDR3 totals 14 residues. The germline CDR1 and CDR2 sequences are DFQATT and SNEGSKA (reference sequence). The junction had 2 bases not matched to a gene; V was cut back by 0 bases and J by 1 base. The CDR3 coding sequence is TGCAGTGCTAGAGATGGGGGGGTCCAAGAGACCCAGTACTTC. Residues: CSARDGGVQETQYF.

Remarks on this clonotype: It may be a read error: a sequence one base away is much more abundant. V is TRBV6-1 and J is TRBJ2-7, with no clear D. Germline CDR1 and CDR2: MNHNS and SASEGT. Trimming stripped 7 bases from V and 5 bases from J, with 18 bases between. The CDR3 runs 14 residues. The CDR3: CASIRKAEPNEQYF. The CDR3 DNA reads TGTGCCAGCATCCGAAAGGCAGAACCTAACGAGCAGTACTTC.

This clonotype was seen a handful of times. The gene calls are TRBV29-1 and TRBJ2-1, with TRBD2 identical over 8 bases. With V trimmed by 6 bases and J by 12 bases, 13 bases remained unmatched. This CDR3 comprises 13 residues. From germline, CDR1 is SQVTM and CDR2 ANQGSEA. In DNA form, the CDR3 reads TGCAGCGTCGCGGGACTAGTCTTTATCGGGCAGTTCTTC. Translation gives CSVAGLVFIGQFF.

This clonotype was seen more than once but under ten times. This chain connects TRBV10-3 to TRBJ1-2, with 9 bases that match TRBD1. The junction had 2 bases not matched to a gene; V was cut back by 4 bases and J by 2 bases. Germline CDR1 and CDR2: ENHRY and SYGVKD. The CDR3 has 14 amino acids. The CDR3 DNA sequence: TGTGCCATCAGTGGGACAGGGGCCAACTATGGCTACACCTTC. It is translated as CAISGTGANYGYTF.

This clonotype was picked up a small number of times. V gene TRBV20-1 combines with J gene TRBJ1-2; TRBD1 might be the D (5 bases). Germline assignment: CDR1 DFQATT and CDR2 SNEGSKA (reference sequence). The V and J ends lost 7 bases and 6 bases respectively, with 15 bases between them. CDR3 size: 12 residues. In DNA, the CDR3 is TGCAGTGGCGTTGACAGTTTCGATGGCTACACCTTC. This encodes CSGVDSFDGYTF.

This clonotype was observed many times. The rearrangement uses TRBV7-8 and TRBJ1-2; 12 bases agree with TRBD1. Trimming at V came to 1 base and at J to 7 bases, leaving 4 bases not matched to a gene. Germline values: CDR1 SGHVS, CDR2 FQNEAQ. The CDR3 is made up of 15 amino acids. The CDR3 loop reads CASSLGGQGAFGYTF. The DNA of the CDR3 is TGTGCCAGCAGCTTAGGGGGACAGGGGGCTTTTGGCTACACCTTC.

This clonotype was seen many times. The chain has TRBV24-1 and TRBJ1-6, with D tentatively TRBD1 (5 bases). The germline gives CDR1 KGHDR, CDR2 SFDVKD. The CDR3 has 14 amino acids. The V gene lost 6 bases and the J gene lost 5 bases, with 10 bases spanning the gap. The CDR3 protein is CATSRGVNNSPLHF. The CDR3 DNA is TGTGCCACCAGTCGGGGGGTGAATAATTCACCCCTCCACTTT.

The sample holds many counts of this clonotype. The chain couples TRBV12-3 or TRBV12-4 to TRBJ2-7; D might be TRBD2 (6 bases). CDR3 length: 12 residues. Trimming stripped 2 bases from V and 5 bases from J, with 7 bases between. CDR3 sequence: CASSLWGDEQYF. The CDR3 DNA reads as TGTGCCAGCAGTTTATGGGGGGACGAGCAGTACTTC.

This clonotype was detected many times. This chain uses TRBV15 with TRBJ2-1; 9 bases match TRBD2. CDR1 is LNHNV and CDR2 is YYDKDF in the germline V gene (reference sequence). The CDR3 has 17 amino acids. V gave up 3 bases and J gave up 0 bases; unmatched junction bases: 6. In DNA, the CDR3 is TGTGCCACCAGCAGGAAGAGCGGGGGGAGCTCCTACAATGAGCAGTTCTTC. This sequence encodes CATSRKSGGSSYNEQFF.

This clonotype was observed at least ten times. The genes are TRBV3-1 and TRBJ2-7, with 8 positions matching TRBD1. Germline V gene data show CDR1 as LGHDT and CDR2 as YNNKEL (reference sequence). With V trimmed by 4 bases and J by 2 bases, 7 bases remained unmatched. The CDR3 consists of 15 residues. Here the CDR3 DNA reads TGTGCCAGCAGCCCCCAAAGGGACAGGACCTACGAGCAGTACTTC. As protein: CASSPQRDRTYEQYF.

This clonotype appeared a few times. V usage is TRBV10-2 and J usage is TRBJ1-5; no clear D. Germline V CDR1 and CDR2: WSHSY, SAAADI. Trimming shortened V by 5 bases and J by 2 bases, and 10 bases separated the two germline ends. The CDR3 loop spans 14 amino acids. The CDR3 region has the DNA TGCGCCAGCAGTAAAGATTCACGCAATCAGCCCCAGCATTTT. Translation: CASSKDSRNQPQHF.

This clonotype appeared once. The chain couples TRBV5-1 to TRBJ2-2, with D perhaps matching TRBD1 or TRBD2 (5 bases each). Trimming pared 2 bases from V and 8 bases from J, leaving 13 bases between. The germline CDR1 and CDR2 sequences are SGHRS and YFSETQ. The CDR3 is 14 amino acids. CDR3 in DNA: TGCGCCAGCAGCTTACGGGGCCCATCAGGGGAGCTGTTTTTT. Protein sequence: CASSLRGPSGELFF.

The chain recombines TRBV5-5 with TRBJ1-2; D unclear. The ends were cut back, 1 base at V and 0 bases at J, with 10 bases in the middle. CDR3 size: 15 residues. From germline, CDR1 is SGHKS and CDR2 YYEKEE (reference sequence). The CDR3 is CASSLSGRSNYGYTF. In DNA form, the CDR3 reads TGTGCCAGCAGCTTGAGTGGGAGGTCTAACTATGGCTACACCTTC.

The J gene is TRBJ2-1, the V gene TRBV24-1; D possibly uses TRBD1 or TRBD2 (6 bases each). Deletions cut 6 bases from V and 0 bases from J, with 17 bases between. This CDR3 spans 17 amino acids. CDR1 is KGHDR, CDR2 SFDVKD, per germline. CDR3 sequence (DNA): TGTGCCACCAGTACTAGCAGGGGACAAAGCTCCTACAATGAGCAGTTCTTC. Translating gives CATSTSRGQSSYNEQFF.

The chain links TRBV25-1 to TRBJ1-6; weak D call: TRBD1 (6 bases). The ends were cut back, 3 bases at V and 8 bases at J, with 11 bases in the middle. This CDR3 is 14 amino acids long. CDR1 MGHDK and CDR2 SYGVNS come from the germline V gene. The CDR3 nucleotides read TGTGCCAGCAGTGACCAGGGGTTTTATTCACCCCTCCACTTT. Encoded protein: CASSDQGFYSPLHF. Combining the CDR3 with reference TRBV25-1 and TRBJ1-6 gives the whole variable domain EADIYQTPRYLVIGTGKKITLECSQTMGHDKMYWYQQDPGMELHLIHYSYGVNSTEKGDLSSESTVSRIRTEHFPLTLESARPSHTSQYLCASSDQGFYSPLHFGNGTRLTVT.

This clonotype was found many times. The CDR3 loop is CAKSEVQETHNEKLFF. CDR3 bases: TGTGCCAAATCGGAAGTACAGGAAACCCATAATGAAAAACTGTTTTTT. The chain couples TRBV19 to TRBJ1-4; D is perhaps TRBD1 (5 bases). This CDR3 has 16 residues. The germline V gene encodes CDR1 LNHDA and CDR2 SQIVND (reference sequence). With 10 bases removed from V and 4 bases from J, the gap between germline ends came to 22 bases.

This clonotype was picked up many times. The genes are TRBV2 and TRBJ2-2; D gene ambiguous. Per the germline V gene, CDR1 is SNHLY and CDR2 is FYNNEI. V was trimmed by 4 bases and J by 4 bases, leaving 10 bases between them. The CDR3 spans 14 residues. CDR3 sequence reads: CASSVVTSTGELFF. As DNA, the CDR3 is TGTGCCAGCAGTGTGGTAACGAGCACCGGGGAGCTGTTTTTT.

The CDR3 DNA reads as TGTGCCAGCAGCCAACAGACAGCGGTAAACGAGCAGTACTTC. Amino acid sequence: CASSQQTAVNEQYF. V gene TRBV14 combines with J gene TRBJ2-7; D may match TRBD1 or TRBD2 (5 bases each). The V and J ends lost 2 bases and 5 bases respectively, with 13 bases between them. The CDR3 extends over 14 amino acids. Germline CDR1 and CDR2: SGHDN and FVKESK.

This clonotype came up a few times. The chain links TRBV6-2 or TRBV6-3 to TRBJ1-1; 12 positions agree with TRBD1. The length of the CDR3 is 18 residues. Germline CDR1 is MNHEY and CDR2 is SVGEGT. After removal of 4 bases from V and 0 bases from J, the junction contained 9 bases not matched to a gene. CDR3 nucleotide sequence: TGTGCCAGCAGTTTCTCTCCGGGGACAGGGGGCATGAACACTGAAGCTTTCTTT. This translates into CASSFSPGTGGMNTEAFF.

The sample holds a few counts of this clonotype. The chain couples TRBV20-1 to TRBJ1-1; D might be TRBD1 (5 bases). The germline V gene encodes CDR1 DFQATT and CDR2 SNEGSKA (reference sequence). This CDR3 has 14 amino acids. Trimming took 2 bases from V and 4 from J, leaving 14 bases between them. The CDR3 nucleotides read TGCAGTGCTAGAACTGGGGGGGGTGGCACTGAAGCTTTCTTT. Its translation: CSARTGGGGTEAFF.

The CDR3 spells CASSDRLGETQYF. The CDR3 DNA reads as TGTGCCAGCAGTGACAGGCTCGGAGAGACCCAGTACTTC. This chain uses TRBV6-4 with TRBJ2-5; D gene uncertain. This CDR3 spans 13 amino acids. Looked up from germline, CDR1 is MRHNA and CDR2 is SNTAGT. The V gene lost 2 bases and the J gene lost 4 bases, with 8 bases spanning the gap.

This clonotype has ten or more counts. The chain joins TRBV5-5 to TRBJ1-5; D is uncertain. The CDR3 is 14 residues long. Germline lookup yields CDR1 SGHKS and CDR2 YYEKEE (reference sequence). V was cut by 3 bases and J by 2 bases, with 9 bases left in between. CDR3 sequence: CASSSQLGNQPQHF. The CDR3 region has the DNA TGTGCCAGCAGCTCCCAGTTGGGCAATCAGCCCCAGCATTTT.

The chain couples TRBV3-1 to TRBJ2-5; perhaps TRBD2 as D (6 bases). The V and J ends lost 0 bases and 1 base respectively, with 15 bases between them. The V gene's germline CDR1 is LGHDT and CDR2 YNNKEL (reference sequence). CDR3 size: 17 residues. The DNA for the CDR3 is TGTGCCAGCAGCCAAGACTTTAAGCGGGTAATCCAAGAGACCCAGTACTTC. It codes for CASSQDFKRVIQETQYF.

The V gene is TRBV10-3, the J gene TRBJ1-3, with 7 bases aligning to TRBD1. This CDR3 has 17 amino acids. The trim removed 4 bases at V and 0 bases at J, leaving 9 bases unmatched. CDR1 and CDR2 (germline): ENHRY, SYGVKD. The CDR3 coding sequence is TGTGCCATCAGTGCACAACAGGGGCGAATCTCTGGAAACACCATATATTTT. This translates into CAISAQQGRISGNTIYF.

There are many counts of this clonotype. J is TRBJ1-6 and V is TRBV12-3 or TRBV12-4; D gene uncertain. Deletions cut 10 bases from V and 10 bases from J, with 17 bases between. This CDR3 has 13 amino acids. CDR3: CATTGFVGSPLHF. CDR3 sequence (DNA): TGTGCCACGACTGGGTTTGTAGGGTCACCCCTCCACTTT.

This clonotype was counted at least ten times. This sequence joins TRBV25-1 and TRBJ2-1; D gene uncertain. The ends were cut back, 3 bases at V and 3 bases at J, with 12 bases in the middle. The CDR3 is 15 amino acids. Germline assignment: CDR1 MGHDK and CDR2 SYGVNS. The DNA for the CDR3 is TGTGCCAGCAGTGAGGTCGCACCAAACTACAATGAGCAGTTCTTC. It yields the protein CASSEVAPNYNEQFF. The entire variable domain, with the rest obtained from reference TRBV25-1 and TRBJ2-1, is as follows: EADIYQTPRYLVIGTGKKITLECSQTMGHDKMYWYQQDPGMELHLIHYSYGVNSTEKGDLSSESTVSRIRTEHFPLTLESARPSHTSQYLCASSEVAPNYNEQFFGPGTRLTVL.

The rearrangement joins TRBV25-1 to TRBJ2-7; 10 bases are shared with TRBD1. J gave up 2 bases and V 4 bases, and 11 bases lay outside the gene matches. This CDR3 comprises 17 residues. Germline CDR1 reads MGHDK; CDR2 reads SYGVNS. The CDR3 sequence is CASSGGVPGTGAYEQYF. In DNA, the CDR3 is TGTGCCAGCAGTGGGGGAGTTCCCGGGACAGGGGCCTACGAGCAGTACTTC.

This clonotype was seen many times. The chain is built from TRBV5-1 and TRBJ1-1; D perhaps matches TRBD1 (5 bases). Trimming removed 4 bases from V and 4 bases from J, with 26 bases in between. Germline lookup yields CDR1 SGHRS and CDR2 YFSETQ. The CDR3 has 18 amino acids. The CDR3 coding sequence is TGCGCCAGCAGCACACAACCCGGCGGGGGGATCGGTGCCACTGAAGCTTTCTTT. Residues: CASSTQPGGGIGATEAFF.